What follows are 30 T cell receptor beta chains derived from one specimen sequenced in a study of preoperative IRX-2 immunotherapy in early breast cancer. Treatment here: preoperative locoregional IRX-2 cytokine immunotherapy. The table came from immunoSEQ multiplex PCR; TCRdb's copy has only in-frame clones and leaves some out. The profile shows more than 25,000 clones, around 91% of them singletons. Sample collection occurred from a patient treated with IRX-2 immunotherapy. These TCRs come from a human donor with breast cancer.

The rearrangement joins TRBV6-5 to TRBJ1-3; D ambiguous. Germline V CDR1 and CDR2: MNHEY, SVGAGI. This CDR3 is 14 amino acids long. V dropped 2 bases and J dropped 2 bases, with 7 bases sitting between them. CDR3 DNA sequence: TGTGCCAGCAGTTACAGCGGGGCTGGAAACACCATATATTTT. It specifies CASSYSGAGNTIYF.

The chain recombines TRBV19 with TRBJ1-1, with D uncertain. The CDR3 runs 13 residues. V was clipped by 5 bases and J by 6 bases, with 13 bases between them. Germline CDR1 and CDR2: LNHDA and SQIVND (reference sequence). DNA for the CDR3: TGTGCCAGTAGTTCAGGCGTTGGGGCTGAAGCTTTCTTT. Protein: CASSSGVGAEAFF.

The V call is TRBV11-2, the J call TRBJ1-2, with D unresolved. The V gene lost 1 base and the J gene lost 6 bases, with 9 bases spanning the gap. Germline V lookup: CDR1 SGHAT, CDR2 FQNNGV. This CDR3 spans 13 amino acids. The CDR3 DNA reads TGTGCCAGCAGCTTAGCTTGGGGAAATGGCTACACCTTC. Protein product: CASSLAWGNGYTF.

This clone showed up just once. The rearrangement links TRBV19 to TRBJ2-1, with 7 bases identical to TRBD2. Trimming cost V 7 bases and J 2 bases; bases outside gene matches: 11. Per germline, CDR1 LNHDA and CDR2 SQIVND (reference sequence). The CDR3 spans 16 residues. The CDR3 region is CASIPVGGDPYNEQFF. In DNA, the CDR3 is TGTGCCAGTATCCCAGTTGGGGGGGATCCCTACAATGAGCAGTTCTTC.

V and J are TRBV7-2 and TRBJ2-7; the match to TRBD1 covers 7 bases. CDR3 length: 13 amino acids. The J segment lost 7 bases and the V segment lost 3 bases, leaving 6 bases of the junction unmatched. The germline CDR1 and CDR2 sequences are SGHTA and FQGNSA. In DNA, the CDR3 is TGTGCCAGCAGCTTCAACAGGGGTCGGGAGCAGTACTTC. This encodes CASSFNRGREQYF. Full variable domain (rest looked up from reference TRBV7-2 and TRBJ2-7): GAGVSQSPSNKVTEKGKDVELRCDPISGHTALYWYRQSLGQGLEFLIYFQGNSAPDKSGLPSDRFSAERTGGSVSTLTIQRTQQEDSAVYLCASSFNRGREQYFGPGTRLTVT.

V gene TRBV27 combines with J gene TRBJ2-5, with D maybe TRBD2 (6 bases). There are 14 residues in the CDR3. CDR1 is MNHEY and CDR2 is SMNVEV in the germline V gene (reference sequence). Trimming took off 6 bases at V and 5 bases at J, with 16 bases between the two ends. CDR3 coding DNA: TGTGCCAGCAGCCCCACGGCCGGGGGTGAGACCCAGTACTTC. Its protein is CASSPTAGGETQYF.

The table lists this clone with a count of one. V is TRBV10-1 and J is TRBJ2-1; possibly TRBD1 for D (6 bases). Trimming removed 7 bases from V and 8 bases from J, with 12 bases in between. The CDR3 has 12 amino acids. Germline CDR1 WNHNN, CDR2 SYGVQD (reference sequence). Written as DNA, the CDR3 is TGCGCCAGCAACGGCAGGGGAGATGAGCAGTTCTTC. Amino acids: CASNGRGDEQFF.

The CDR3 nucleotides are TGTGCCAGCAGTCCCATTTCGTATAGCAATCAGCCCCAGCATTTT. Amino acid sequence: CASSPISYSNQPQHF. The chain combines TRBV6-5 with TRBJ1-5; D gene uncertain. The V gene's germline CDR1 is MNHEY and CDR2 SVGAGI. V was shortened by 5 bases and J by 0 bases, with 11 bases between the two germline ends. The CDR3 length is 15 residues.

This clone showed up just once. The rearrangement links TRBV15 to TRBJ2-2, with D unclear. V was shortened by 0 bases and J by 2 bases, with 10 bases between the two germline ends. Germline-derived CDR1 and CDR2 are LNHNV and YYDKDF (reference sequence). This CDR3 is 16 amino acids long. As DNA, the CDR3 is TGTGCCACCAGCAGAGATCCAAGGAGTAACACCGGGGAGCTGTTTTTT. Translating gives CATSRDPRSNTGELFF. The full variable domain, with the rest looked up from reference TRBV15 and TRBJ2-2, is DAMVIQNPRYQVTQFGKPVTLSCSQTLNHNVMYWYQQKSSQAPKLLFHYYDKDFNNEADTPDNFQSRRPNTSFCFLDIRSPGLGDTAMYLCATSRDPRSNTGELFFGEGSRLTVL.

The chain recombines TRBV11-2 with TRBJ1-6; unclear D gene. CDR1 and CDR2 from the germline V gene are SGHAT and FQNNGV. V was shortened by 3 bases and J by 8 bases, with 8 bases between the two germline ends. This CDR3 has 13 residues. CDR3 loop: CASSFEVDSPLHF. The CDR3 nucleotides read TGTGCCAGCAGCTTCGAGGTGGATTCACCCCTCCACTTT.

This clone showed up just a few times. The V call is TRBV4-1, the J call TRBJ1-2, with 9 bases matching TRBD1. Germline V gene lookup returns CDR1 MGHRA and CDR2 YSYEKL. Unmatched junction bases numbered 6, after V lost 4 bases and J lost 3 bases. The CDR3 runs to 15 residues. This CDR3 reads CASSPGQGMDYGYTF. CDR3 DNA: TGCGCCAGCAGCCCGGGACAGGGAATGGACTATGGCTACACCTTC.

V is TRBV9 and J is TRBJ1-5, with D possibly matching TRBD1 (6 bases). Between the trimmed V and J ends, which lost 3 bases and 6 bases, there was a span of 13 bases. The CDR3 is 14 residues long. The germline V gene has CDR1 SGDLS and CDR2 YYNGEE. DNA for the CDR3: TGTGCCAGCAGCGCCCAGGGGACTGGTCAGCCCCAGCATTTT. Translating gives CASSAQGTGQPQHF.

The chain is built from TRBV5-5 and TRBJ1-2; D may be TRBD1 (5 bases). V lost 3 bases and J lost 1, with 7 bases in between. The CDR3 is made up of 13 amino acids. The germline CDR1 and CDR2 sequences are SGHKS and YYEKEE (reference sequence). The CDR3 spells CASSWDGNYGYTF. The DNA of the CDR3 is TGTGCCAGCAGCTGGGACGGTAACTATGGCTACACCTTC.

The chain employs TRBV5-1 and TRBJ2-1; TRBD2 aligns across 16 bases. This CDR3 has 15 amino acids. Unmatched junction bases numbered 4, after V lost 4 bases and J lost 9 bases. Germline assignment: CDR1 SGHRS and CDR2 YFSETQ. The CDR3 bases are TGCGCCAGCAGCCTCGGGACTAGCGGGGGGGGTGAGCAGTTCTTC. Encoded protein: CASSLGTSGGGEQFF.

The chain employs TRBV5-5 and TRBJ2-5, with TRBD1 identical over 7 bases. J gave up 2 bases and V 0 bases, and 7 bases lay outside the gene matches. Per the germline V gene, CDR1 is SGHKS and CDR2 is YYEKEE (reference sequence). This CDR3 is 16 amino acids long. DNA for the CDR3: TGTGCCAGCAGCTTGGTACCCGGGACAGTACAAGAGACCCAGTACTTC. It yields the protein CASSLVPGTVQETQYF.

As DNA, the CDR3 is TGTGCCACCAGCAGTGCCCTTAGCGGTTTCTACGAGCAGTACTTC. Protein product: CATSSALSGFYEQYF. The chain has TRBV15 and TRBJ2-7; a weak D match, TRBD2 (6 bases). Germline CDR1 LNHNV, CDR2 YYDKDF (reference sequence). Trimming stripped 3 bases from V and 3 bases from J, with 15 bases between. This CDR3 spans 15 amino acids.

This chain joins TRBV27 and TRBJ1-5; unclear D gene. V was shortened by 6 bases and J by 2 bases, with 14 bases between the two germline ends. The CDR3 length is 15 residues. Germline lookup yields CDR1 MNHEY and CDR2 SMNVEV (reference sequence). In DNA form, the CDR3 reads TGTGCCAGCAGCCACGACCAGAGTGGCAATCAGCCCCAGCATTTT. It encodes CASSHDQSGNQPQHF.

The chain couples TRBV27 to TRBJ1-1; TRBD1 matches at 9 bases. CDR3 length: 15 residues. In germline, CDR1 is MNHEY, CDR2 SMNVEV (reference sequence). V gave up 6 bases and J gave up 1 base; unmatched junction bases: 6. CDR3 sequence (DNA): TGTGCCAGCAGACGTTGGACAGGGGAGAACACTGAAGCTTTCTTT. This encodes CASRRWTGENTEAFF.

This chain joins TRBV7-8 and TRBJ2-1, with TRBD2 matching over 7 bases. The germline V gene encodes CDR1 SGHVS and CDR2 FQNEAQ. Trimming at V came to 5 bases and at J to 7 bases, leaving 14 bases not matched to a gene. This CDR3 has 16 residues. CDR3 DNA: TGTGCCAGCAGCCTCGAAGAGAGCGGGGAAAAGAATGAGCAGTTCTTC. This gives the protein CASSLEESGEKNEQFF.

The CDR3 here is CARSGEEVLGYGYTF. The CDR3 DNA is TGTGCCAGAAGCGGCGAAGAGGTTCTGGGCTATGGCTACACCTTC. The chain recombines TRBV5-3 with TRBJ1-2; D is undetermined. TRBV5-3 is an ORF, with its function uncertain. Between the trimmed V and J ends, which lost 4 bases and 4 bases, there was a span of 17 bases. The CDR3 has 15 amino acids.

This chain uses TRBV15 with TRBJ1-2; tentatively, D is TRBD1 (5 bases). The CDR3 sequence is 14 residues long. Trimming removed 0 bases from V and 7 bases from J, with 12 bases in between. Germline V gene lookup returns CDR1 LNHNV and CDR2 YYDKDF (reference sequence). The CDR3 sequence is CATSRDFGDSGYTF. In nucleotides, the CDR3 is TGTGCCACCAGCAGAGATTTCGGGGACTCTGGCTACACCTTC.

The chain links TRBV28 to TRBJ2-5, with 7 bases identical to TRBD2. The better agreement between TRBJ2-7 and the DNA end casts doubt on the J call. Germline CDR1 reads MDHEN; CDR2 reads SYDVKM. This CDR3 comprises 11 residues. CDR3 sequence reads: CATKRDIEQYF. The CDR3 DNA reads as TGTGCCACCAAGCGGGATATCGAGCAGTACTTC.

CDR3 DNA: TGCGCCAGCAGTGAGCCTCAAGCAGGGGGCAAAGGCTACACCTTC. Translating it yields CASSEPQAGGKGYTF. The chain links TRBV10-2 to TRBJ1-2; 8 nucleotides agree with TRBD1. This CDR3 has 15 amino acids. Germline V gives CDR1 WSHSY, CDR2 SAAADI. The V segment lost 2 bases and the J segment 8 bases; nucleotides outside the gene matches: 10.

The chain carries TRBV6-7 and TRBJ1-4, with a tentative D call TRBD1 (5 bases). TRBV6-7 is assigned to the ORF class and has an uncertain function. This CDR3 is 15 amino acids long. Trimming took 2 bases from V and 4 from J, leaving 11 bases between them. The CDR3 loop reads CASSYRGGLNEKLFF. The CDR3 DNA reads TGTGCCAGCAGTTACCGGGGCGGACTTAATGAAAAACTGTTTTTT.

The chain combines TRBV5-1 with TRBJ2-5; tentatively, D is TRBD2 (6 bases). The germline V gene has CDR1 SGHRS and CDR2 YFSETQ. The CDR3 length is 15 residues. Trimming removed 0 bases at V and 2 bases at J, with 11 bases between. CDR3 coding DNA: TGCGCCAGCAGCTTGGGTAGCGGAGTACAAGAGACCCAGTACTTC. It is translated as CASSLGSGVQETQYF.

This chain joins TRBV7-2 and TRBJ2-3; the D call may be TRBD1 or TRBD2 (5 bases each). The V end lost 5 bases, the J end lost 2 bases, and 17 bases lay between the germline ends. The CDR3 has 16 amino acids. Germline V CDR1 and CDR2: SGHTA, FQGNSA. The CDR3 region is CASSRPVGTITDTQYF. CDR3 nucleotide sequence: TGTGCCAGCAGCCGACCCGTAGGGACGATCACAGATACGCAGTATTTT.

The chain combines TRBV2 with TRBJ2-2; TRBD1 matches at 10 bases. Losses at the gene ends were 8 bases for V and 4 bases for J; bases not matched to a gene: 4. Germline V gene data show CDR1 as SNHLY and CDR2 as FYNNEI. This CDR3 is built from 14 residues. The CDR3 spells CASGRDRGTGELFF. DNA of the CDR3: TGTGCCAGCGGGCGGGACAGGGGCACCGGGGAGCTGTTTTTT.

The chain has TRBV10-3 and TRBJ1-1, with D perhaps matching TRBD1 (6 bases). Germline V gene lookup returns CDR1 ENHRY and CDR2 SYGVKD. This CDR3 region has 15 residues. Trimming removed 0 bases at V and 3 bases at J, with 11 bases between. For the CDR3, the DNA is TGTGCCATCAGTGAGTCGACTGGACAGTACACTGAAGCTTTCTTT. Protein product: CAISESTGQYTEAFF.

The rearrangement uses TRBV29-1 and TRBJ1-2, with no clear D. V lost 8 bases, J lost 8 bases, and 6 bases lay in between. The CDR3 length is 8 residues. From germline, CDR1 is SQVTM and CDR2 ANQGSEA. CDR3 region: CSLEGYTF. As DNA, the CDR3 is TGCAGCCTCGAGGGCTACACCTTC.

The V call is TRBV7-2, the J call TRBJ2-7, with no clear D. Trimming pared 1 base from V and 2 bases from J, leaving 12 bases between. The CDR3 is made up of 15 amino acids. Germline values: CDR1 SGHTA, CDR2 FQGNSA. As DNA, the CDR3 is TGTGCCAGCAGCTTAGATAAGGGTCGAACCTACGAGCAGTACTTC. This codes for CASSLDKGRTYEQYF.